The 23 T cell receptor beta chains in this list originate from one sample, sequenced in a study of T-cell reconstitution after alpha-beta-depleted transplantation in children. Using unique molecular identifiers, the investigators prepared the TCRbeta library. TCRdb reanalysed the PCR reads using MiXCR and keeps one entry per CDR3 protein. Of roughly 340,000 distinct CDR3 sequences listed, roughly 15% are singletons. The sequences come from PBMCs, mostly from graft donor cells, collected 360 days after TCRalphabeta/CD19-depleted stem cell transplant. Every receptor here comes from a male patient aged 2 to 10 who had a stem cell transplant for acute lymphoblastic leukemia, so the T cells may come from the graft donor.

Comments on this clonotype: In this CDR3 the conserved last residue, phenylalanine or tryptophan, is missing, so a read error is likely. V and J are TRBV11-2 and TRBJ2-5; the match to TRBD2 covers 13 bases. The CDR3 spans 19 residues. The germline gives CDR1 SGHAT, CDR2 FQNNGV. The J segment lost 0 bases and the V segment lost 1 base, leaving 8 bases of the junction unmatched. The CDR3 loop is CASSLVGTSGNRYQETQYC. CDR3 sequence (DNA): TGTGCCAGCAGCTTAGTAGGGACTAGCGGGAATAGGTACCAAGAGACCCAGTACTGC.

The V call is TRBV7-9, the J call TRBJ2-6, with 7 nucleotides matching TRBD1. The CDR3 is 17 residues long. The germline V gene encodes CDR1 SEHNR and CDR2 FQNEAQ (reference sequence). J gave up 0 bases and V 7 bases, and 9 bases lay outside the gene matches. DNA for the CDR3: TGTGCCAGCACCTGGGGCAGGGGGTACTCTGGGGCCAACGTCCTGACTTTC. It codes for CASTWGRGYSGANVLTF.

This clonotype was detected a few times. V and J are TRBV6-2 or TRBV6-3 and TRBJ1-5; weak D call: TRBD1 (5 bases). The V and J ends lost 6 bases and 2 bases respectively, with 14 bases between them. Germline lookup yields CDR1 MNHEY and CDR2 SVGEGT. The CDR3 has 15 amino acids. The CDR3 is CASSFTGFGNQPQHF. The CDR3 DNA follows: TGTGCCAGCAGCTTTACAGGTTTCGGCAATCAGCCCCAGCATTTT.

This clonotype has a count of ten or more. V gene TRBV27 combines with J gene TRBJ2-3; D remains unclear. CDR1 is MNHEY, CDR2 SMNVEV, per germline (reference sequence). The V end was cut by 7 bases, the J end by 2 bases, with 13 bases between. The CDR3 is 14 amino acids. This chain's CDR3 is CASTSLLDTDTQYF. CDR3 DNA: TGTGCCAGCACCTCGTTACTTGACACAGATACGCAGTATTTT.

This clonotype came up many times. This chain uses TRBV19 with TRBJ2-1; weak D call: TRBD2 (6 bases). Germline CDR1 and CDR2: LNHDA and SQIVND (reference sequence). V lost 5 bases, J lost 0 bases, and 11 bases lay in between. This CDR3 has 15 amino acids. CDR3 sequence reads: CASSFIAVSYNEQFF. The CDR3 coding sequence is TGTGCCAGTAGTTTTATAGCGGTCTCCTACAATGAGCAGTTCTTC.

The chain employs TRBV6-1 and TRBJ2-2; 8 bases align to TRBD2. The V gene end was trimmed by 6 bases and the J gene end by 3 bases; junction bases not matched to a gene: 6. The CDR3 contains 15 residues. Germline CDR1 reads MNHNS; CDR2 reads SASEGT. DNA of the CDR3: TGTGCCAGCAGCTCCAGCGGGAGTGACACCGGGGAGCTGTTTTTT. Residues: CASSSSGSDTGELFF.

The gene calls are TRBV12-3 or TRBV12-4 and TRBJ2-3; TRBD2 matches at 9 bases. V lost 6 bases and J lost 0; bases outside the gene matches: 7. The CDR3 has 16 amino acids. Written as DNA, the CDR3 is TGTGCCAGCAGGACTAGCGGCCGAACTAGCACAGATACGCAGTATTTT. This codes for CASRTSGRTSTDTQYF.

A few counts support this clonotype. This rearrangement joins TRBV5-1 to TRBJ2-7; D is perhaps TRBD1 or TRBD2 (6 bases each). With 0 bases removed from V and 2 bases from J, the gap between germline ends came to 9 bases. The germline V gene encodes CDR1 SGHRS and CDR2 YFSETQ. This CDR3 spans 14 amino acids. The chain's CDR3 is CASSLAGAPYEQYF. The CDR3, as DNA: TGCGCCAGCAGCTTGGCGGGGGCCCCCTACGAGCAGTACTTC.

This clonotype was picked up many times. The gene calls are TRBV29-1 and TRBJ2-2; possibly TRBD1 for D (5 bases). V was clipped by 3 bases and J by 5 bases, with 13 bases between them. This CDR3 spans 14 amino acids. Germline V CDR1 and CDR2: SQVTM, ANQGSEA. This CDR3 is CSVEGQRRTGELFF. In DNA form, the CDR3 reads TGCAGCGTTGAGGGGCAACGAAGGACCGGGGAGCTGTTTTTT.

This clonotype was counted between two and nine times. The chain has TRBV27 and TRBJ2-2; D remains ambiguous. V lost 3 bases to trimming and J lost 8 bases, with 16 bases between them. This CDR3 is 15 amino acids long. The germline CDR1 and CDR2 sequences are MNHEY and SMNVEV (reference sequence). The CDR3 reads CASSLGSVPVGELFF. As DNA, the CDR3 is TGTGCCAGCAGTTTGGGCAGTGTGCCAGTGGGGGAGCTGTTTTTT.

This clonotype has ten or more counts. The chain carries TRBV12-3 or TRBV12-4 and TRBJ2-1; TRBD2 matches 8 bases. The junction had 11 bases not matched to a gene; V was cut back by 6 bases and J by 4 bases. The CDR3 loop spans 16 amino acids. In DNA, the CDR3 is TGTGCCAGCAGCCAAACTAGCGGAGTTCTATACAATGAGCAGTTCTTC. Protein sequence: CASSQTSGVLYNEQFF.

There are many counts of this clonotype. CDR3: CSVDPGVNTEAFF. The CDR3 bases are TGCAGCGTTGATCCTGGGGTGAACACTGAAGCTTTCTTT. V usage is TRBV29-1 and J usage is TRBJ1-1; D gene ambiguous. CDR1 SQVTM and CDR2 ANQGSEA come from the germline V gene. The CDR3 loop spans 13 amino acids. V shed 3 bases and J shed 0 bases, with 8 bases lying between them.

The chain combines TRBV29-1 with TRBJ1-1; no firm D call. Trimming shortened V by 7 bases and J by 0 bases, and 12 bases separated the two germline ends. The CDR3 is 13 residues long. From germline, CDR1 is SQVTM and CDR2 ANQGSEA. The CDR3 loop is CSAGVAMNTEAFF. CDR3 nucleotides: TGCAGCGCCGGCGTAGCCATGAACACTGAAGCTTTCTTT.

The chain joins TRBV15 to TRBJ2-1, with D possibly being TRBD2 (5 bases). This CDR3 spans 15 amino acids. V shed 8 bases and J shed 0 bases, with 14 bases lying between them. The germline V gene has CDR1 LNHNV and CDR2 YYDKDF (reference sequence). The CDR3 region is CATALNGGSYNEQFF. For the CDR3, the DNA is TGTGCCACCGCTCTCAACGGAGGCTCCTACAATGAGCAGTTCTTC.

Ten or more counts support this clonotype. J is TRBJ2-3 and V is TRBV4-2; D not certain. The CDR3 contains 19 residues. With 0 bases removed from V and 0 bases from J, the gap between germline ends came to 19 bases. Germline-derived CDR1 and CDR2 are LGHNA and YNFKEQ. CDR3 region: CASSQEWPLTRSSTDTQYF. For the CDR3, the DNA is TGTGCCAGCAGCCAAGAGTGGCCTCTTACGCGATCTAGCACAGATACGCAGTATTTT.

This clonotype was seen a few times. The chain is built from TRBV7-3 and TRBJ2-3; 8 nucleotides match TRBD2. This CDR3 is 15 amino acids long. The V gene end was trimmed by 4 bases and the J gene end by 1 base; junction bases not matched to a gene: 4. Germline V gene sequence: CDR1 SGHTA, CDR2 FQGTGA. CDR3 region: CASSWGTSRTDTQYF. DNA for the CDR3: TGTGCCAGCAGCTGGGGGACTAGTCGCACAGATACGCAGTATTTT.

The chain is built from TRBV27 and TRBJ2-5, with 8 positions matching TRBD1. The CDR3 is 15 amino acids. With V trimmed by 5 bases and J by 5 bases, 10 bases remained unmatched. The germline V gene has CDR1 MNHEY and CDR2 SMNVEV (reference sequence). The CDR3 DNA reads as TGTGCCAGCAGTCCCCTCCAGGGGGCGGGGGAGACCCAGTACTTC. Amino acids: CASSPLQGAGETQYF.

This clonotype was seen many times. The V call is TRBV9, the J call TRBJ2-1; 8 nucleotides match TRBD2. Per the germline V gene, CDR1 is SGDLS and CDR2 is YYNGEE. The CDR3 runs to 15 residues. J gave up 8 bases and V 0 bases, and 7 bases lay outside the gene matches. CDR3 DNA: TGTGCCAGCAGCGTAGGCAGCGGGAGATCTTATGAGCAGTTCTTC. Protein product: CASSVGSGRSYEQFF.

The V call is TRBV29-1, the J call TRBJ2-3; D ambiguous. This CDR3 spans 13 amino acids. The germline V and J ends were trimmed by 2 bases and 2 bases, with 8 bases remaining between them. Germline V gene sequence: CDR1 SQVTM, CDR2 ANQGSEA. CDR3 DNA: TGCAGCGTTGAAATGGCACTCACAGATACGCAGTATTTT. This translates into CSVEMALTDTQYF.

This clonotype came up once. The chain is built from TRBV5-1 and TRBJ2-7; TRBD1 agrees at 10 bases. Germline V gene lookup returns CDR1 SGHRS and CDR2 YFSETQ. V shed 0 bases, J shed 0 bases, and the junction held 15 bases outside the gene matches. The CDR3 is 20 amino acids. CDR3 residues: CASSLAPGQGSFLGSYEQYF. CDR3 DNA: TGCGCCAGCAGCTTGGCGCCGGGACAGGGGTCTTTCTTGGGCTCCTACGAGCAGTACTTC. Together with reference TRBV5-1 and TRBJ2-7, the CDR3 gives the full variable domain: KAGVTQTPRYLIKTRGQQVTLSCSPISGHRSVSWYQQTPGQGLQFLFEYFSETQRNKGNFPGRFSGRQFSNSRSEMNVSTLELGDSALYLCASSLAPGQGSFLGSYEQYFGPGTRLTVT.

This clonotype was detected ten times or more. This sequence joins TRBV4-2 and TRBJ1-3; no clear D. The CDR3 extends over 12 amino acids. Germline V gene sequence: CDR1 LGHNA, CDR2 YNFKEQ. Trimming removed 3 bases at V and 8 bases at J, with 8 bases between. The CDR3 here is CASSHSRDTIYF. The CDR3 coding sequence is TGTGCCAGCAGCCATTCGAGGGACACCATATATTTT.

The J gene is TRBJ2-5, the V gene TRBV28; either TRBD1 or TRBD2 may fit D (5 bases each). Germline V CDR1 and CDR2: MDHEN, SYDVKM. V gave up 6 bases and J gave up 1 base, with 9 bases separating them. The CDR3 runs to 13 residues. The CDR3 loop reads CASRRDAQETQYF. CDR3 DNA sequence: TGTGCCAGCAGACGGGACGCCCAAGAGACCCAGTACTTC.

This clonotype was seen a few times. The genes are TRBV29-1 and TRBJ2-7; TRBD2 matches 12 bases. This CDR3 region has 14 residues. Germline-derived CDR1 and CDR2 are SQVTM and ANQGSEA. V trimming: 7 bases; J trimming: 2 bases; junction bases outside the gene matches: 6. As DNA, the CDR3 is TGCAGCGGACTAGCGGGAGTGACACCCTACGAGCAGTACTTC. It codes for CSGLAGVTPYEQYF.